One and the same sample provided the 8 T cell receptor beta chains below, sequenced in a study of regulatory T cells in long-lasting Graves disease. Assembly of TCR beta libraries relied on iRepertoire HTBI primers together with Arm-PCR of CDR3 regions. MiXCR, applied by TCRdb to the multiplex PCR reads, yields one record per CDR3 protein. The table lists 400,000 or so distinct CDR3 sequences, 23% of them singletons. Time point noted: persistent/refractory GD, antithyroid drugs over 5 years with positive TRAb. Extracted RNA from PBMCs served as the source of the TCR library. Sequenced material: peripheral blood mononuclear cells (PBMCs), taken when the disease was refractory, from a patient treated with antithyroid drugs. These receptors were collected from a female donor with Graves disease.

This clonotype was counted ten times or more. CDR3 loop: CASSLVGSHNEKLFF. DNA of the CDR3: TGTGCCAGCAGCTTAGTCGGCAGTCATAATGAAAAACTGTTTTTT. The chain joins TRBV7-2 to TRBJ1-4; D is ambiguous. This CDR3 region has 15 residues. CDR1 and CDR2 (germline): SGHTA, FQGNSA. Trimming took 1 base from V and 4 from J, leaving 10 bases between them.

This chain connects TRBV7-9 to TRBJ2-7; D may be TRBD2 (5 bases). The ends were cut back, 2 bases at V and 6 bases at J, with 8 bases in the middle. CDR1 is SEHNR and CDR2 is FQNEAQ in the germline V gene (reference sequence). CDR3 length equals 12 residues. The DNA for the CDR3 is TGTGCCAGCAGCTTAACTAGAGTCGAGCAGTACTTC. Translation: CASSLTRVEQYF.

The V call is TRBV6-1, the J call TRBJ1-5; D perhaps matches TRBD1 (5 bases). From germline, CDR1 is MNHNS and CDR2 SASEGT. The CDR3 extends over 15 amino acids. Trimming took off 6 bases at V and 5 bases at J, with 17 bases between the two ends. CDR3 nucleotide sequence: TGTGCCAGCAGCCCCCGCCGGGACGGACATCAGCCCCAGCATTTT. It specifies CASSPRRDGHQPQHF.

Concerning this clonotype itself: Since a much larger clone is just one base distant, this may be a read error. The chain joins TRBV11-1 to TRBJ1-1; D ambiguous. The CDR3 has 15 amino acids. Germline V gene sequence: CDR1 SGHAT, CDR2 FQDESV (reference sequence). V gave up 0 bases and J gave up 3 bases, with 11 bases separating them. CDR3 nucleotides: TGTGCCAGCAGCTTAGCGGCCTCCATGGACACTGAAGCTTTCTTT. Protein sequence: CASSLAASMDTEAFF.

This clonotype was counted at least ten times. The chain recombines TRBV5-1 with TRBJ1-5; maybe TRBD1 (5 bases). The CDR3 is 15 amino acids. The germline V and J ends were trimmed by 1 base and 3 bases, with 11 bases remaining between them. From germline, CDR1 is SGHRS and CDR2 YFSETQ. The CDR3 spells CASSLLGAPNQPQHF. The CDR3 DNA is TGCGCCAGCAGCTTGCTAGGGGCCCCCAATCAGCCCCAGCATTTT. The entire variable domain, with the rest obtained from reference TRBV5-1 and TRBJ1-5, is as follows: KAGVTQTPRYLIKTRGQQVTLSCSPISGHRSVSWYQQTPGQGLQFLFEYFSETQRNKGNFPGRFSGRQFSNSRSEMNVSTLELGDSALYLCASSLLGAPNQPQHFGDGTRLSIL.

This clonotype has only a few counts. The J gene is TRBJ1-5, the V gene TRBV6-5; D remains unclear. Trimming left V 2 bases short and J 7 bases short, with 12 bases between. The V gene's germline CDR1 is MNHEY and CDR2 SVGAGI. The CDR3 extends over 14 amino acids. Written as DNA, the CDR3 is TGTGCCAGCAGTTACGGTGTCGAGGGACAGCCCCAGCATTTT. Amino acid sequence: CASSYGVEGQPQHF.

In this sample, this clonotype turned up many times. The rearrangement links TRBV15 to TRBJ1-2; TRBD1 is a possible D gene (6 bases). The V end lost 0 bases, the J end lost 3 bases, and 17 bases lay between the germline ends. The V gene's germline CDR1 is LNHNV and CDR2 YYDKDF (reference sequence). This CDR3 has 17 amino acids. The CDR3: CATSRDSWVRTDYGYTF. CDR3 in DNA: TGTGCCACCAGCAGAGATTCGTGGGTTAGGACAGACTATGGCTACACCTTC.

A few counts support this clonotype. Here the CDR3 reads CASRKDRLYGYTF. CDR3 nucleotides: TGTGCCAGTCGTAAAGACAGACTCTATGGCTACACCTTC. The V gene is TRBV19, the J gene TRBJ1-2; D might be TRBD1 (5 bases). CDR1 and CDR2 from the germline V gene are LNHDA and SQIVND (reference sequence). This CDR3 is 13 amino acids long. Between the trimmed V and J ends, which lost 8 bases and 4 bases, there was a span of 14 bases.